This TCR beta chain was identified in a study of control samples from healthy donors and cancer patients. This CDR3 is built from 14 residues. The germline V gene has CDR1 SGDLS and CDR2 YYNGEE. V lost 7 bases and J lost 7, with 18 bases in between. Profiling relied on immunoSEQ multiplex PCR, and the TCRdb table lists in-frame clones only, not all of them. The data hold about 130,000 clones, with around 94% observed a single time. The rearrangement links TRBV9 to TRBJ2-1, with D maybe TRBD2 (7 bases). The clonotype originates from a man aged 55 to 70 with colorectal cancer. The sequencing input was PBMCs. The CDR3 loop is CASSGGPLGNEQFF. Written as DNA, the CDR3 is TGTGCCAGCTCCGGGGGGCCCTTGGGGAATGAGCAGTTCTTC.